A selection of T cell receptor beta chains follows, all from one sample in a study of blood T cell repertoires in COVID-19. Only in-frame clones appear in the TCRdb table, and some are missing; sequencing was by immunoSEQ multiplex PCR. The sample lists 430,000 or so clones, roughly 88% occurring once. Source material: PBMCs or T cells enriched from blood (not recorded which). The receptors shown here come from a middle-aged woman who had recovered from COVID-19. The CDR3 runs from the conserved cysteine through the conserved F or W. D genes are given only for firm matches. Some rows mark clone size as missing; the rest say once, few, many or name a class of expanded clone.

-,few,TRBV2,TRBJ1-6,CASSSGENSPLHF,TGTGCCAGCAGCTCAGGGGAGAATTCACCCCTCCACTTT
TRBD2,-,TRBV6-2/TRBV6-3,TRBJ2-3,CASSLGTSGNTDTQYF,TGTGCCAGCAGTCTCGGGACTAGCGGTAACACAGATACGCAGTATTTT
-,-,TRBV11-2,TRBJ2-3,CASSSSDSYTDTQYF,TGTGCCAGCAGCTCATCCGACAGCTACACAGATACGCAGTATTTT
-,few,TRBV28,TRBJ1-6,CASSPAPKRPLHF,TGTGCCAGCAGTCCAGCGCCCAAGCGACCCCTCCACTTT
-,-,TRBV10-2,TRBJ2-1,CASSEVTPNNEQFF,TGCGCCAGCAGTGAGGTTACTCCTAACAATGAGCAGTTCTTC
-,-,TRBV5-1,TRBJ2-1,CASSLGGDPYNEQFF,TGCGCCAGCAGCTTGGGCGGGGACCCCTACAATGAGCAGTTCTTC
TRBD1,-,TRBV2,TRBJ2-1,CASRGGQGAHNEQFF,TGTGCCAGCAGGGGGGGACAGGGGGCCCACAATGAGCAGTTCTTC
TRBD1,-,TRBV27,TRBJ1-2,CASSRTGDLALYGYTF,TGTGCCAGCAGTCGGACAGGGGATTTGGCCCTCTATGGCTACACCTTC
TRBD2,few,TRBV2,TRBJ2-5,CASSEFVGTSGRVTQYF,TGTGCCAGCAGTGAATTCGTGGGGACTAGCGGGAGGGTGACCCAGTACTTC
TRBD2,once,TRBV10-3,TRBJ2-3,CAITGSGKHTQYF,TGTGCCATCACCGGTAGCGGGAAACATACGCAGTATTTT
-,-,TRBV6-4,TRBJ1-1,CASSDSAETNTEAFF,TGTGCCAGCAGTGACTCGGCGGAGACGAACACTGAAGCTTTCTTT
TRBD2,-,TRBV4-3,TRBJ2-1,CASSQARTSGYNEQFF,TGCGCCAGCAGCCAAGCCCGGACTAGCGGTTACAATGAGCAGTTCTTC
TRBD1,-,TRBV4-3,TRBJ1-2,CASSLTGTGAWYGYTF,TGCGCCAGCAGCCTAACAGGGACAGGGGCTTGGTATGGCTACACCTTC
-,-,TRBV5-6,TRBJ1-2,CASSPGARPYGYTF,TGTGCCAGCAGTCCAGGGGCCAGACCCTATGGCTACACCTTC
-,-,TRBV19,TRBJ2-5,CASSINGGAGSETQYF,TGTGCCAGTAGTATTAATGGGGGGGCGGGAAGCGAGACCCAGTACTTC
-,-,TRBV15,TRBJ1-5,CATSSPGGDWQPQHF,TGTGCCACCAGCAGCCCCGGGGGGGATTGGCAGCCCCAGCATTTT
-,few,TRBV6-2/TRBV6-3,TRBJ1-6,CASSPTASSYNSPLHF,TGTGCCAGCAGCCCGACAGCAAGCTCCTATAATTCACCCCTCCACTTT
TRBD2,-,TRBV19,TRBJ2-4,CARDLGLAYAITKNIQYF,TGTGCCAGAGACCTGGGACTAGCGTATGCTATAACCAAAAACATTCAGTACTTC
TRBD1,-,TRBV4-3,TRBJ2-7,CASSRRVGDRFRSYEQYF,TGCGCCAGCAGCCGCCGGGTCGGGGACAGATTCCGCTCCTACGAGCAGTACTTC
TRBD1,-,TRBV12-3/TRBV12-4,TRBJ2-1,CASSGQGYNEQFF,TGTGCCAGCAGTGGACAGGGATACAATGAGCAGTTCTTC
-,-,TRBV20-1,TRBJ2-4,CSASELLGLENIQYF,TGCAGTGCTAGTGAGTTGCTAGGTTTGGAAAACATTCAGTACTTC
-,once,TRBV3-1/TRBV3-2,TRBJ2-2,CASSNERTPKEGLTGELFF,TGTGCCAGCAGCAACGAGCGGACCCCAAAGGAGGGCCTTACCGGGGAGCTGTTTTTT
-,-,TRBV6-6,TRBJ1-2,CASSPGQSGYTF,TGTGCCAGCAGCCCTGGACAGTCTGGCTACACCTTC
-,-,TRBV19,TRBJ1-2,CASATEIRGYTF,TGTGCCAGTGCAACAGAGATTCGTGGCTACACCTTC
-,-,TRBV6-5,TRBJ2-2,CASSSFGELFF,TGTGCCAGCAGCTCGTTCGGGGAGCTGTTTTTT
TRBD1,-,TRBV18,TRBJ1-5,CASSPTGGNQPQHF,TGTGCCAGCTCACCGACAGGGGGCAATCAGCCCCAGCATTTT
-,-,TRBV25-1,TRBJ1-2,CASSLEGGPYGYTF,TGTGCCAGCAGTCTGGAGGGGGGGCCCTATGGCTACACCTTC
-,-,TRBV4-1,TRBJ1-5,CASSQVASPTLQPQHF,TGCGCCAGCAGCCAAGTAGCGAGTCCCACACTTCAGCCCCAGCATTTT
TRBD1,-,TRBV25-1,TRBJ1-2,CASSGVGDRVLYGYTF,TGTGCCAGCAGCGGCGTGGGGGACAGGGTTCTTTATGGCTACACCTTC
-,-,TRBV19,TRBJ2-3,CASSIPGFTDTQYF,TGTGCCAGTAGTATCCCAGGGTTCACAGATACGCAGTATTTT
-,-,TRBV11-2,TRBJ2-3,CASSLGGSALTDTQYF,TGTGCCAGCAGCTTAGGCGGAAGCGCTCTCACAGATACGCAGTATTTT
-,-,TRBV24-1,TRBJ2-7,CATSDPGQSRDEQYF,TGTGCCACCAGTGACCCAGGACAGAGTCGGGACGAGCAGTACTTC
TRBD2,-,TRBV19,TRBJ2-7,CASSSASGNYEQYF,TGTGCCAGTAGTAGCGCTAGCGGGAACTACGAGCAGTACTTC
TRBD2,-,TRBV23-1,TRBJ2-7,CASSQGGLAGSYEQYF,TGCGCCAGCAGTCAAGGGGGACTAGCGGGGTCCTACGAGCAGTACTTC
-,-,TRBV14,TRBJ2-2,CASSLLRRQRTGELFF,TGTGCCAGCAGCCTCTTACGACGGCAGAGGACCGGGGAGCTGTTTTTT
TRBD2,-,TRBV10-3,TRBJ2-1,CAISEATSGRIYNEQFF,TGTGCCATCAGTGAAGCGACTAGCGGGAGGATATACAATGAGCAGTTCTTC
-,-,TRBV27,TRBJ1-5,CASSLRGQRDQPQHF,TGTGCCAGCAGTTTAAGAGGACAGCGAGATCAGCCCCAGCATTTT
-,-,TRBV3-1/TRBV3-2,TRBJ2-3,CASSPGLRTDTQYF,TGTGCCAGCAGCCCGGGACTTCGCACAGATACGCAGTATTTT
TRBD1,once,TRBV27,TRBJ1-5,CASSPDRVFQPQHF,TGTGCCAGCAGTCCGGACAGGGTCTTCCAGCCCCAGCATTTT
TRBD2,-,TRBV18,TRBJ2-7,CASSPVAGQRTYEQYF,TGTGCCAGCTCACCCGTAGCGGGACAACGAACCTACGAGCAGTACTTC
-,-,TRBV29-1,TRBJ1-2,CSVVVRDYYGYTF,TGCAGCGTTGTTGTCAGGGATTACTATGGCTACACCTTC
-,-,TRBV28,TRBJ2-7,CASSLGGWNEQYF,TGTGCCAGCAGTCTAGGGGGATGGAACGAGCAGTACTTC
-,-,TRBV7-2,TRBJ1-4,CASSLVEFEKLFF,TGTGCCAGCAGCTTAGTGGAGTTTGAAAAACTGTTTTTT
-,-,TRBV27,TRBJ1-5,CASSLTGGNQPQHF,TGTGCCAGCAGTTTGACGGGAGGGAATCAGCCCCAGCATTTT
-,-,TRBV5-4,TRBJ2-3,CASSVSGTDTQYF,TGTGCCAGCAGTGTGTCTGGCACAGATACGCAGTATTTT
-,-,TRBV24-1,TRBJ1-5,CATSAPYSNQPQHF,TGTGCCACCAGTGCTCCTTATAGCAATCAGCCCCAGCATTTT
-,-,TRBV20-1,TRBJ1-2,CSASGQRGYGYTF,TGCAGTGCTAGTGGACAGCGGGGCTATGGCTACACCTTC
TRBD1,-,TRBV5-6,TRBJ1-2,CASSLQGARGYTF,TGTGCCAGCAGCTTGCAGGGGGCGAGAGGCTACACCTTC
TRBD1,-,TRBV4-1,TRBJ2-5,CASSRQGIGTQYF,TGCGCCAGCAGCCGACAGGGAATTGGGACCCAGTACTTC